These T cell receptor beta chains were read from a single sample in a study of T cell changes during pregnancy in multiple sclerosis. Assay: immunoSEQ multiplex PCR; the TCRdb copy retains only in-frame clones and omits some. The sample carries roughly 85,000 clones, about nine tenths recorded once. The sequences come from peripheral blood, collected in the first trimester of pregnancy. The receptors come from a female donor with multiple sclerosis, enrolled in a pregnancy study. CDR3s include the opening cysteine and the closing phenylalanine or tryptophan. The order of the fields is D gene, V gene, clone size, J gene, CDR3 DNA, CDR3 protein. D genes are given only for firm matches. Only some rows state a clone size, as once, few, many or a class for expanded clones.

>TRBD2|TRBV5-1|.|TRBJ2-3
TGCGCCAGCAGCCCGCCGGGACTAGCGGGAGGAACAGATACGCAGTATTTT
CASSPPGLAGGTDTQYF
>.|TRBV12-5|.|TRBJ2-7
TGTGCTAGTGCCTTGATAGCTAGCGAGCAGTACTTC
CASALIASEQYF
>.|TRBV6-1|.|TRBJ2-5
TGTGCCAGCGGGCTTGGAGAGACCCAGTACTTC
CASGLGETQYF
>.|TRBV2|few|TRBJ1-1
TGTGCCAGCAGAAGCGGGGGCACTGAAGCTTTCTTT
CASRSGGTEAFF
>TRBD1|TRBV5-6|.|TRBJ1-1
TGTGCCAGCAGCTTGGATGGGACAGAGACTAAAGCTTTCTTT
CASSLDGTETKAFF
>.|TRBV9|.|TRBJ2-1
TGTGCCAGCAGCGTAGCTTTTGGCGAGCAGTTCTTC
CASSVAFGEQFF
>TRBD1|TRBV7-6|.|TRBJ1-3
TGTGCCAGCAGCCGGACAGGCCTCTCTGGAAACACCATATATTTT
CASSRTGLSGNTIYF
>TRBD1|TRBV2|.|TRBJ2-2
TGTGCCAGCAGTCCTACAGGGGTCACCGGGGAGCTGTTTTTT
CASSPTGVTGELFF
>.|TRBV9|.|TRBJ2-2
TGTGCCAGCAGCGCTGACATGGACACCGGGGAGCTGTTTTTT
CASSADMDTGELFF
>TRBD2|TRBV5-1|.|TRBJ2-1
TGCGCCAGCAGCTTGTCCGGACTAGCGGGAAATGAGCAGTTCTTC
CASSLSGLAGNEQFF
>TRBD1|TRBV11-3|.|TRBJ1-4
TGTGCCAGCAGCCACAACAGGGGGTTCAGGGAAAAACTGTTTTTT
CASSHNRGFREKLFF